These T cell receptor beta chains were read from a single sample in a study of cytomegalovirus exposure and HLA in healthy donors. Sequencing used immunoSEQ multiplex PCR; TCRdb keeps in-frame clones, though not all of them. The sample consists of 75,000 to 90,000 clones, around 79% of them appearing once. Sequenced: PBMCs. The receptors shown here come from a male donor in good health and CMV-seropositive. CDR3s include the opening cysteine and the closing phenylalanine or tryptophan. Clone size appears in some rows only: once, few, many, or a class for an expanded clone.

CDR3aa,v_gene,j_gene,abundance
CAWSRIQGGTEAFF,TRBV30,TRBJ1-1,.
CASSPRSRKSSGNTIYF,TRBV13,TRBJ1-3,.
CSARGGEGAFF,TRBV20-1,TRBJ1-1,.
CASSLESGSYSPLHF,TRBV7-2,TRBJ1-6,once
CASSLLWTSGVHNEQFF,TRBV11-2,TRBJ2-1,.
CASSEVGRGSYEQYF,TRBV6-1,TRBJ2-7,.
CASSGMMSSYNEQFF,TRBV27,TRBJ2-1,.
CASSDPRYDEQFF,TRBV2,TRBJ2-1,.
CASSRSGNAYEQYF,TRBV6-5,TRBJ2-7,few
CASSPGLGAGEQFF,TRBV11-2,TRBJ2-1,.
CASSLSGTGISYTF,TRBV5-1,TRBJ1-2,.
CAITSVYEQYF,TRBV2,.,.
CASSISSGLTYEQYF,TRBV19,TRBJ2-7,.
CATNRAQEQYF,TRBV6-5,TRBJ2-7,few
CASSLAKRGGRNEQFF,TRBV7-6,TRBJ2-1,.
CASSFITGWTQYF,TRBV27,TRBJ2-5,.
CASSLAGYQETQYF,TRBV5-1,TRBJ2-5,.
CASRAQGDSPLHF,TRBV7-8,TRBJ1-6,.
CASSASRDRGFNEKLFF,TRBV6-1,TRBJ1-4,.
CASSYQGERNTIYF,TRBV5-4,TRBJ1-3,.
CASSVGASGYTDTQYF,TRBV9,TRBJ2-3,.
CSVEATGYTF,TRBV29-1,TRBJ1-2,.
CASSSHQVGQETQYF,TRBV6-5,TRBJ2-5,.
CASSEVVGQIYNEQFF,TRBV6-1,TRBJ2-1,.
CAISDRPTNEQFF,TRBV10-3,TRBJ2-1,.
CASSLTGTDEQYF,TRBV11-2,TRBJ2-7,.
CASGEGGELAGSNEQFF,TRBV5-6,TRBJ2-1,.
CAISEARVDYGYTF,TRBV10-3,TRBJ1-2,.
CASSSRPGQGGGYTF,TRBV11-1,TRBJ1-2,.
CASKVTRGADTEAFF,TRBV2,TRBJ1-1,.
CASSSYGTGAYNEQFF,TRBV19,TRBJ2-1,.
CASSQERGMSRTQYF,TRBV4-3,TRBJ2-5,.
CASSPGTGEKYF,TRBV2,TRBJ2-7,few
CASRALYGYTF,TRBV6-5,TRBJ1-2,.
CASSVSSLNTEAFF,TRBV7-9,TRBJ1-1,.
CARRSTGDPNTGELFF,TRBV7-5,TRBJ2-2,.
CASSGTTSGKGNEQYF,TRBV25-1,TRBJ2-7,many
CASSPNIDRLNTEAFF,TRBV18,TRBJ1-1,.
CASSSIEPGQGYGYTF,TRBV28,TRBJ1-2,.
CASRSPGTGFSPLHF,TRBV6-1,TRBJ1-6,.